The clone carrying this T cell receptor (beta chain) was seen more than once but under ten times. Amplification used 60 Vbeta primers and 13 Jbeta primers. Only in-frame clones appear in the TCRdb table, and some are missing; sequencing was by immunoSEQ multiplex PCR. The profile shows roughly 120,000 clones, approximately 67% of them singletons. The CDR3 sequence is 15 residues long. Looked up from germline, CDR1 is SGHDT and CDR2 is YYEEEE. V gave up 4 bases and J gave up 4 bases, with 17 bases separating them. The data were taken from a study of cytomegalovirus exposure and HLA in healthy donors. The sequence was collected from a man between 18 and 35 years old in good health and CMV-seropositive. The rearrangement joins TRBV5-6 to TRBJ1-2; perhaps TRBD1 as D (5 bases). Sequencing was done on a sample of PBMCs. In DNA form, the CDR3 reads TGTGCCAGCAGCGCACCAGGACAAAGGGTCTATGGCTACACCTTC. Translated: CASSAPGQRVYGYTF.